The rows below give T cell receptor beta chains drawn from one sample of a study of identical twins. A single record per CDR3 protein comes from TCRdb applying MiXCR to the 5' RACE reads. The repertoire holds about 190,000 distinct CDR3 sequences, about 16% seen once, with over 35% in the top ten. A further study also used this sample, focusing on T cells expressing NK-cell markers.

Material for sequencing was CD8+ T cells sorted from blood. All receptors come from a woman younger than 30 in good health. Both conserved end residues are part of each CDR3. The order of the fields is J gene, V gene, D gene, clone size, CDR3 protein, CDR3 DNA. The D gene is left open where the match is weak. Clone size is stated in some rows and not others, as once, few, many or a class when expanded.

TRBJ1-2,TRBV9,TRBD1,few,CASSVAGTGGCGYTF,TGTGCCAGCAGCGTAGCAGGGACAGGGGGCTGTGGCTACACCTTC
TRBJ2-7,TRBV3-1,TRBD2,many,CASSQERLAVEQYF,TGTGCCAGCAGCCAAGAGCGACTAGCGGTCGAGCAGTACTTC
TRBJ2-1,TRBV7-8,TRBD2,few,CASSSLARAYNEQFF,TGTGCCAGCAGCTCACTAGCGAGGGCTTACAATGAGCAGTTCTTC
TRBJ1-2,TRBV5-6,.,many,CASSYHWGYYGYTF,TGTGCCAGCAGCTACCACTGGGGTTACTATGGCTACACCTTC
TRBJ1-1,TRBV25-1,.,few,CASAGPWDTEAFF,TGTGCCAGTGCCGGACCGTGGGACACTGAAGCTTTCTTT
TRBJ2-3,TRBV27,TRBD2,.,CASTPRTSGVGDTQYF,TGTGCCAGCACCCCCCGAACTAGCGGGGTCGGTGATACGCAGTATTTT
TRBJ2-7,TRBV7-6,.,many,CASRPFHGFWYEQYF,TGTGCCAGCCGACCCTTCCATGGGTTTTGGTACGAGCAGTACTTC
TRBJ2-7,TRBV14,.,.,CASSQEVRWEQYF,TGTGCCAGCAGCCAAGAGGTACGGTGGGAGCAGTACTTC
TRBJ2-7,TRBV7-9,.,.,CASSFGLREQYF,TGTGCCAGCAGCTTTGGACTGCGCGAGCAGTACTTC
TRBJ2-7,TRBV5-1,.,few,CASSLGPGIEQYF,TGCGCCAGCAGCTTGGGACCGGGGATCGAGCAGTACTTC
TRBJ2-1,TRBV20-1,.,few,CSARVSNDGGSYNEQFF,TGCAGTGCTAGAGTCTCCAATGATGGTGGCTCCTACAATGAGCAGTTCTTC
TRBJ2-7,TRBV12-3/TRBV12-4,.,few,CASSLAVAKFTFYEQYF,TGTGCCAGCAGTTTAGCCGTTGCCAAGTTTACCTTCTACGAGCAGTACTTC
TRBJ1-4,TRBV6-2/TRBV6-3,.,.,CASTRLTDSNEKLFF,TGTGCCAGCACTAGACTGACTGACTCTAATGAAAAACTGTTTTTT
TRBJ1-4,TRBV11-2,.,.,CASSPWRNEKLFF,TGTGCCAGCAGCCCCTGGAGGAATGAAAAACTGTTTTTT
TRBJ2-7,TRBV20-1,.,.,CSARVPGLLSYEQYF,TGCAGTGCTAGAGTCCCGGGACTCCTATCCTACGAGCAGTACTTC
TRBJ2-3,TRBV12-5,.,.,CASGLHADRPRDTQYF,TGTGCTAGTGGTTTGCATGCGGACAGACCAAGAGATACGCAGTATTTT
TRBJ2-3,TRBV10-3,.,few,CAISGRLSGSNSTDTQYF,TGTGCCATCAGTGGGCGGCTTAGCGGTTCTAACAGCACAGATACGCAGTATTTT
TRBJ2-5,TRBV7-9,.,.,CASRDWTSTPETQYF,TGTGCCAGCAGGGACTGGACTTCTACCCCAGAGACCCAGTACTTC
TRBJ2-7,TRBV13,TRBD1,few,CASTIAGTGSEQYF,TGTGCCAGCACCATCGCGGGGACAGGGAGCGAGCAGTACTTC
TRBJ1-1,TRBV20-1,.,many,CSASTGILTEAFF,TGCAGTGCTAGTACAGGGATTTTGACTGAAGCTTTCTTT
TRBJ2-2,TRBV24-1,TRBD1,.,CATRPTGAAGELFF,TGTGCCACCCGCCCTACAGGGGCGGCTGGGGAGCTGTTTTTT
TRBJ2-1,TRBV5-1,TRBD1,few,CASSSPGQGHNEQFF,TGCGCCAGCAGCTCCCCCGGACAGGGGCACAATGAGCAGTTCTTC
TRBJ2-1,TRBV2,TRBD2,few,CAIKEAGGGNEQFF,TGTGCCATCAAGGAGGCGGGAGGTGGGAATGAGCAGTTCTTC
TRBJ1-5,TRBV6-2/TRBV6-3,.,.,CASSYARGGSPQHF,TGTGCCAGCAGTTACGCCCGGGGAGGATCGCCCCAGCATTTT
TRBJ2-5,TRBV12-3/TRBV12-4,.,.,CASTSTGDAETQYF,TGTGCCAGCACCTCGACGGGAGACGCAGAGACCCAGTACTTC
TRBJ2-5,TRBV5-1,.,few,CASSLAAGAFQETQYF,TGCGCCAGCAGCTTGGCGGCGGGGGCTTTTCAAGAGACCCAGTACTTC
TRBJ1-2,TRBV5-1,.,.,CASSFEAGTRYGYTF,TGCGCCAGCAGCTTCGAAGCCGGGACACGTTATGGCTACACCTTC
TRBJ2-1,TRBV20-1,.,.,CSARENYNEQFF,TGCAGTGCCCGGGAAAACTACAATGAGCAGTTCTTC
TRBJ2-1,TRBV7-9,.,.,CASSRTDREQFF,TGTGCCAGCAGCAGGACAGATCGGGAGCAGTTCTTC
TRBJ2-7,TRBV7-9,.,.,CASSSTIVPSYEQYF,TGTGCCAGCAGCTCTACTATAGTACCGTCCTACGAGCAGTACTTC
TRBJ2-4,TRBV7-2,.,few,CASSLVGNIQYF,TGTGCCAGCAGCTTAGTAGGAAACATTCAGTACTTC
TRBJ2-1,TRBV7-9,TRBD1,.,CAGRQGAYNEQFF,TGTGCCGGCCGACAGGGTGCCTACAATGAGCAGTTCTTC
TRBJ2-7,TRBV9,.,few,CASSPGGGANEQYF,TGTGCCAGCAGCCCCGGTGGGGGGGCGAACGAGCAGTACTTC
TRBJ2-3,TRBV7-9,TRBD2,many,CASSFIGGGAADTQYF,TGTGCCAGCAGCTTCATCGGCGGGGGGGCGGCAGATACGCAGTATTTT
TRBJ2-1,TRBV20-1,.,many,CSAKYNEQFF,TGCAGTGCTAAATACAATGAGCAGTTCTTC
TRBJ2-7,TRBV19,.,.,CASSISVGVSEQYF,TGTGCCAGTAGTATAAGTGTGGGAGTCAGCGAGCAGTACTTC
TRBJ2-3,TRBV10-3,TRBD1,few,CAIGFRGSADTQYF,TGTGCCATCGGTTTCAGGGGGTCCGCAGATACGCAGTATTTT
TRBJ2-3,TRBV15,TRBD2,many,CATSRASGSADTQYF,TGTGCCACCAGCAGGGCTAGCGGGAGCGCAGATACGCAGTATTTT
TRBJ2-1,TRBV6-2/TRBV6-3,.,.,CASSYLGSGNEQFF,TGTGCCAGCAGTTATCTGGGCTCGGGGAATGAGCAGTTCTTC
TRBJ1-2,TRBV5-1,.,.,CASSRFWGRGGYTF,TGCGCCAGCAGCCGCTTTTGGGGGCGCGGTGGCTACACCTTC
TRBJ2-2,TRBV2,.,few,CATVGGRGAGELFF,TGTGCCACCGTCGGAGGGAGAGGGGCCGGGGAGCTGTTTTTT
TRBJ2-3,TRBV6-4,TRBD2,few,CASSRSGRNTDTQYF,TGTGCCAGCAGTAGGAGCGGGAGAAACACAGATACGCAGTATTTT
TRBJ2-1,TRBV10-3,TRBD2,few,CAIQLAEYNEQFF,TGTGCCATTCAGCTAGCGGAGTACAATGAGCAGTTCTTC